These 27 T cell receptor beta chains were sequenced from one sample in a study of OX40 agonist ivuxolimab in advanced cancers. Sequencing used immunoSEQ multiplex PCR; TCRdb keeps in-frame clones, though not all of them. The table lists several thousand clones, around 74% of them singletons. Material: CD4+ or CD8+ T cells sorted from blood, obtained in a trial of the OX40 agonist ivuxolimab. These receptors were collected from an adult with an advanced solid tumor such as melanoma, head and neck, liver or kidney cancer.

This chain links TRBV27 with TRBJ2-7; TRBD2 is a possible D gene (6 bases). V was shortened by 4 bases and J by 3 bases, with 16 bases between the two germline ends. The CDR3 sequence is 15 residues long. Germline CDR1 is MNHEY and CDR2 is SMNVEV (reference sequence). CDR3 bases: TGTGCCAGCAGTTCCAAGGCCAGGGAGGTCTACGAGCAGTACTTC. It codes for CASSSKAREVYEQYF.

J is TRBJ2-1 and V is TRBV13, with TRBD1 identical over 8 bases. Germline assignment: CDR1 PRHDT and CDR2 FYEKMQ (reference sequence). The CDR3 runs to 13 residues. Trimming cost V 6 bases and J 7 bases; bases outside gene matches: 5. The CDR3, as DNA: TGTGCCAGCAGTCCGGACAGGGTAAATGAGCAGTTCTTC. It specifies CASSPDRVNEQFF.

This sequence joins TRBV18 and TRBJ2-7; D is perhaps TRBD1 or TRBD2 (5 bases each). There are 13 residues in the CDR3. With 4 bases removed from V and 3 bases from J, the gap between germline ends came to 10 bases. The V gene's germline CDR1 is KGHSH and CDR2 LQKENI. CDR3 residues: CASSLGEYYEQYF. CDR3 nucleotides: TGTGCCAGCTCACTGGGGGAATACTACGAGCAGTACTTC.

This clone was recorded only once. V gene TRBV9 combines with J gene TRBJ2-5, with D perhaps TRBD1 or TRBD2 (5 bases each). This CDR3 spans 14 amino acids. Germline assignment: CDR1 SGDLS and CDR2 YYNGEE. The V and J ends lost 3 bases and 4 bases respectively, with 13 bases between them. Here the CDR3 reads CASSAPGARETQYF. CDR3 nucleotides: TGTGCCAGCAGCGCCCCCGGGGCTAGAGAGACCCAGTACTTC.

The V and J genes are TRBV25-1 and TRBJ2-5; D call uncertain. Germline CDR1 and CDR2: MGHDK and SYGVNS. This CDR3 is built from 14 residues. V was shortened by 3 bases and J by 1 base, with 9 bases between the two germline ends. The CDR3 spells CASSDPDGQETQYF. CDR3 nucleotides: TGTGCCAGCAGTGATCCGGACGGCCAAGAGACCCAGTACTTC.

The chain has TRBV11-2 and TRBJ2-7; D gene ambiguous. V lost 3 bases, J lost 0 bases, and 6 bases lay in between. The germline V gene has CDR1 SGHAT and CDR2 FQNNGV. There are 13 residues in the CDR3. The CDR3 spells CASSFVSSYEQYF. The CDR3 DNA is TGTGCCAGCAGCTTCGTGAGCTCCTACGAGCAGTACTTC.

The gene calls are TRBV6-6 and TRBJ1-1; D unclear. This CDR3 has 14 residues. CDR1 MNHNY and CDR2 SVGAGI come from the germline V gene (reference sequence). Deletions cut 0 bases from V and 7 bases from J, with 12 bases between. This CDR3 is CASSYSTRDIEAFF. The CDR3 DNA reads as TGTGCCAGCAGTTACTCGACCCGGGATATTGAAGCTTTCTTT.

The V gene is TRBV28, the J gene TRBJ2-7, with 8 bases lining up with TRBD1. There are 13 residues in the CDR3. V dropped 11 bases and J dropped 6; count of bases not matched to a gene: 12. CDR1 is MDHEN, CDR2 SYDVKM, per germline. CDR3 amino acids: CALAQGAGSEQYF. DNA of the CDR3: TGTGCCCTGGCGCAGGGGGCGGGTAGCGAGCAGTACTTC.

The chain has TRBV11-2 and TRBJ2-2; tentative D call: TRBD2 (6 bases). V lost 1 base and J 5 bases, leaving 17 bases between the germline ends. This CDR3 has 17 residues. CDR1 and CDR2 from the germline V gene are SGHAT and FQNNGV. The CDR3 spells CASSLALVLGRTGELFF. In nucleotides, the CDR3 is TGTGCCAGCAGCTTAGCTTTGGTTTTGGGGAGGACCGGGGAGCTGTTTTTT.

The chain is built from TRBV5-6 and TRBJ1-2; 7 bases are shared with TRBD1. Germline V gene lookup returns CDR1 SGHDT and CDR2 YYEEEE. After removal of 0 bases from V and 5 bases from J, the junction contained 13 bases not matched to a gene. CDR3 length: 17 residues. The CDR3 coding sequence is TGTGCCAGCAGCTTGGCGGCCGAGGGGGCACTCACTTATGGCTACACCTTC. This gives the protein CASSLAAEGALTYGYTF.

This chain links TRBV28 with TRBJ2-7; D is unclear. The germline gives CDR1 MDHEN, CDR2 SYDVKM. CDR3 length: 13 amino acids. V was trimmed by 6 bases and J by 2 bases, leaving 11 bases between them. CDR3 residues: CASSLKTPYEQYF. In DNA, the CDR3 is TGTGCCAGCAGCTTAAAAACCCCCTACGAGCAGTACTTC.

This sequence joins TRBV7-9 and TRBJ1-1; D might be TRBD1 (5 bases). CDR1 is SEHNR and CDR2 is FQNEAQ in the germline V gene (reference sequence). Trimming pared 6 bases from V and 0 bases from J, leaving 8 bases between. This CDR3 comprises 13 residues. CDR3 DNA: TGTGCCAGCAGTGACAGTTTGAACACTGAAGCTTTCTTT. Translated, it gives CASSDSLNTEAFF. The variable domain in full, with the rest retrieved from reference TRBV7-9 and TRBJ1-1, is DTGVSQNPRHKITKRGQNVTFRCDPISEHNRLYWYRQTLGQGPEFLTYFQNEAQLEKSRLLSDRFSAERPKGSFSTLEIQRTEQGDSAMYLCASSDSLNTEAFFGQGTRLTVV.

V usage is TRBV29-1 and J usage is TRBJ2-2, with D hard to call. The CDR3 has 13 residues. V shed 4 bases and J shed 3 bases, with 9 bases lying between them. Germline V lookup: CDR1 SQVTM, CDR2 ANQGSEA. The CDR3 loop is CSVVGTDTGELFF. For the CDR3, the DNA is TGCAGCGTTGTAGGTACGGACACCGGGGAGCTGTTTTTT.

CDR3 loop: CASSQDTGRREQYF. The CDR3 DNA reads TGCGCCAGCAGCCAAGACACAGGCCGCAGAGAGCAGTACTTC. V usage is TRBV4-3 and J usage is TRBJ2-7; the D gene is possibly TRBD1 (5 bases). The germline gives CDR1 LGHNA, CDR2 YSLEER. The CDR3 is 14 residues long. With 0 bases removed from V and 7 bases from J, the gap between germline ends came to 13 bases.

This clone showed up just a few times. The chain has TRBV19 and TRBJ2-7; either TRBD1 or TRBD2 may fit D (5 bases each). This CDR3 is built from 12 residues. CDR1 LNHDA and CDR2 SQIVND come from the germline V gene (reference sequence). V lost 0 bases to trimming and J lost 7 bases, with 7 bases between them. The CDR3 loop is CASSIDEGEQYF. CDR3 in DNA: TGTGCCAGTAGTATAGATGAGGGGGAGCAGTACTTC.

The chain carries TRBV18 and TRBJ2-7, with TRBD1 as a possible D gene (6 bases). In germline, CDR1 is KGHSH, CDR2 LQKENI. CDR3 length: 16 amino acids. V was clipped by 0 bases and J by 1 base, with 13 bases between them. CDR3 nucleotide sequence: TGTGCCAGCTCACCACCAATCGACAGGCCATCCTACGAGCAGTACTTC. It codes for CASSPPIDRPSYEQYF.

The rearrangement links TRBV4-3 to TRBJ1-5; no definite D call. The CDR3 sequence is 16 residues long. Germline lookup yields CDR1 LGHNA and CDR2 YSLEER. Trimming took 0 bases from V and 1 from J, leaving 10 bases between them. The CDR3 region is CASSQEVGESNQPQHF. The CDR3 region has the DNA TGCGCCAGCAGCCAAGAAGTCGGAGAGAGCAATCAGCCCCAGCATTTT.

J is TRBJ2-7 and V is TRBV11-1; 9 nucleotides line up with TRBD1. The CDR3 runs 16 residues. Germline V gene sequence: CDR1 SGHAT, CDR2 FQDESV (reference sequence). Trimming removed 5 bases from V and 9 bases from J; junction bases left unmatched: 17. CDR3: CASSLDRGQGILGQYF. The CDR3 DNA is TGTGCCAGCAGCCTCGACCGGGGACAGGGTATTCTCGGGCAGTACTTC.

The rearrangement joins TRBV27 to TRBJ2-7, with D perhaps assigned TRBD1 or TRBD2 (5 bases each). Germline assignment: CDR1 MNHEY and CDR2 SMNVEV (reference sequence). The CDR3 consists of 15 residues. V was trimmed by 0 bases and J by 9 bases, leaving 18 bases between them. This CDR3 reads CASSLSSGPREGQYF. In nucleotides, the CDR3 is TGTGCCAGCAGTTTATCGTCGGGGCCCCGAGAGGGGCAGTACTTC.

The chain employs TRBV29-1 and TRBJ1-2; weak D call: TRBD1 (6 bases). In germline, CDR1 is SQVTM, CDR2 ANQGSEA. The CDR3 consists of 16 residues. The V end lost 7 bases, the J end lost 2 bases, and 23 bases lay between the germline ends. This CDR3 is CSAPSVLKRGNYGYTF. CDR3 coding DNA: TGCAGCGCCCCGTCGGTATTGAAGAGGGGGAACTATGGCTACACCTTC.

Only one count was recorded for this clone. The chain is built from TRBV6-5 and TRBJ2-3; D perhaps matches TRBD2 (5 bases). Germline V gene lookup returns CDR1 MNHEY and CDR2 SVGAGI. The CDR3 runs to 15 residues. The germline V and J ends were trimmed by 2 bases and 2 bases, with 11 bases remaining between them. DNA of the CDR3: TGTGCCAGCAGTTACCTGGGAGATTCCACAGATACGCAGTATTTT. This gives the protein CASSYLGDSTDTQYF.

The chain recombines TRBV4-3 with TRBJ2-3, with D possibly being TRBD1 (6 bases). The V and J ends lost 4 bases and 0 bases respectively, with 14 bases between them. This CDR3 has 16 residues. Germline CDR1 and CDR2: LGHNA and YSLEER. The CDR3 protein is CASSPVTGASTDTQYF. CDR3 sequence (DNA): TGCGCCAGCAGCCCAGTGACAGGTGCTAGCACAGATACGCAGTATTTT.

The genes are TRBV6-1 and TRBJ2-3, with D unclear. V lost 3 bases and J lost 10, with 11 bases in between. CDR1 MNHNS and CDR2 SASEGT come from the germline V gene. There are 12 residues in the CDR3. CDR3 sequence (DNA): TGTGCCAGCAGTGACGGAGCGTGGCCGCAGTATTTT. Protein: CASSDGAWPQYF.

The chain is built from TRBV2 and TRBJ2-7, with TRBD2 identical over 12 bases. CDR3 length equals 16 residues. The germline CDR1 and CDR2 sequences are SNHLY and FYNNEI. Trimming at V came to 2 bases and at J to 5 bases, leaving 7 bases not matched to a gene. This chain's CDR3 is CASSEMLAGGPHEQYF. The CDR3 nucleotides read TGTGCCAGCAGTGAAATGCTAGCGGGAGGGCCCCACGAGCAGTACTTC.

This chain links TRBV6-5 with TRBJ2-1; D is ambiguous. Trimming left V 7 bases short and J 4 bases short, with 11 bases between. Germline V gene lookup returns CDR1 MNHEY and CDR2 SVGAGI. The CDR3 length is 13 residues. The CDR3 region is CASTAGVYNEQFF. CDR3 in DNA: TGTGCCAGCACGGCAGGTGTTTACAATGAGCAGTTCTTC.

The V call is TRBV30, the J call TRBJ1-6; 9 bases align to TRBD1. Looked up from germline, CDR1 is GTSNPN and CDR2 is SVGIG (reference sequence). Unmatched junction bases numbered 14, after V lost 3 bases and J lost 2 bases. The CDR3 spans 19 residues. This CDR3 is CAWSPRDRVDVTYNSPLHF. Written as DNA, the CDR3 is TGTGCCTGGAGCCCGCGGGACAGGGTGGATGTGACCTATAATTCACCCCTCCACTTT.

This clone came up a few times. The chain combines TRBV28 with TRBJ2-7, with a weak D call TRBD2 (5 bases). Germline assignment: CDR1 MDHEN and CDR2 SYDVKM. With 6 bases removed from V and 3 bases from J, the gap between germline ends came to 9 bases. CDR3 length equals 12 residues. The CDR3 here is CASSREGYEQYF. The DNA of the CDR3 is TGTGCCAGCAGCCGGGAAGGCTACGAGCAGTACTTC.